These 26 T cell receptor beta chains share one sample of origin, sequenced in a study of T cells in Graves' hyperthyroidism and ophthalmopathy. Amplification yielded TCR beta CDR3 regions, with RNA transcripts as the source. First-round RT-PCR of the TCR CDR3 relied on the HTBI primer set. TCRdb redid the calling of the multiplex PCR reads with MiXCR, one entry per CDR3 protein. The sample holds approximately 330,000 distinct CDR3 sequences; 21% are singletons and the top ten take over 45%. Sequences were obtained from blood. These receptor sequences come from a woman in her forties or fifties with Graves' hyperthyroidism.

Many counts were recorded for this clonotype. The rearrangement uses TRBV11-2 and TRBJ2-2; 7 bases fit TRBD2. CDR3 size: 15 residues. V shed 5 bases and J 3 bases; nucleotides not matched to a gene: 6. CDR1 is SGHAT and CDR2 is FQNNGV in the germline V gene. The CDR3 region has the DNA TGTGCCAGCAGCCCTCAGGCGGGGGACACCGGGGAGCTGTTTTTT. Encoded protein: CASSPQAGDTGELFF.

The chain links TRBV29-1 to TRBJ2-1, with D unclear. Germline V gives CDR1 SQVTM, CDR2 ANQGSEA. CDR3 size: 14 residues. Trimming left V 1 base short and J 7 bases short, with 14 bases between. The CDR3 nucleotides read TGCAGCGTTGAAGGACCGGTGTCACTAAATGAGCAGTTCTTC. It translates to CSVEGPVSLNEQFF.

This clonotype has more than one count but fewer than ten. It may be a read error: a sequence one base away is much more abundant. The V gene is TRBV28, the J gene TRBJ2-7; 7 positions agree with TRBD1. Trimming at V came to 2 bases and at J to 1 base, leaving 5 bases not matched to a gene. This CDR3 comprises 15 residues. In germline, CDR1 is MDHEN, CDR2 SYDVKM. DNA for the CDR3: TGTGCCAGCAGTTTAGGACAGGACCTTTCCTACGAGCAGTACTTC. Translated: CASSLGQDLSYEQYF.

This clonotype was detected ten times or more. This chain joins TRBV6-2 or TRBV6-3 and TRBJ1-1; 9 nucleotides align to TRBD1. The CDR3 length is 19 residues. The ends lost 0 bases at V and 7 bases at J; junction bases unmatched: 18. CDR1 is MNHEY and CDR2 is SVGEGT in the germline V gene. The CDR3 here is CASSYSRGGEQGQGLEAFF. As DNA, the CDR3 is TGTGCCAGCAGTTACTCGAGGGGGGGAGAACAGGGACAGGGACTTGAAGCTTTCTTT.

A remark on this clonotype: Being one base from a much bigger clone, this may be a read error. The rearrangement links TRBV7-2 to TRBJ2-2, with 8 bases identical to TRBD2. Germline lookup yields CDR1 SGHTA and CDR2 FQGNSA. This CDR3 contains 17 residues. With V trimmed by 4 bases and J by 7 bases, 14 bases remained unmatched. CDR3 coding DNA: TGTGCCAGCAGCTCTGGGACTGGCGGGAGGTGGGGCGGGGAGCTGTTTTTT. Translated: CASSSGTGGRWGGELFF. Filled out from reference TRBV7-2 and TRBJ2-2, the complete variable domain reads GAGVSQSPSNKVTEKGKDVELRCDPISGHTALYWYRQSLGQGLEFLIYFQGNSAPDKSGLPSDRFSAERTGGSVSTLTIQRTQQEDSAVYLCASSSGTGGRWGGELFFGEGSRLTVL.

This clonotype was detected ten times or more. The genes are TRBV7-9 and TRBJ2-5; TRBD2 matches 8 bases. The ends lost 5 bases at V and 4 bases at J; junction bases unmatched: 9. The CDR3 is 15 amino acids. CDR1 and CDR2 (germline): SEHNR, FQNEAQ (reference sequence). CDR3 sequence (DNA): TGTGCCAGCAGCGGACCGAGCGGGGGAGGAGAGACCCAGTACTTC. This sequence encodes CASSGPSGGGETQYF.

This clonotype was seen only a few times. The chain combines TRBV20-1 with TRBJ1-1, with 7 bases aligning to TRBD1. Germline-derived CDR1 and CDR2 are DFQATT and SNEGSKA (reference sequence). The V segment lost 0 bases and the J segment 0 bases; nucleotides outside the gene matches: 1. CDR3 length equals 14 residues. CDR3 coding DNA: TGCAGTGCTAGAGATGGGACAGTGAACACTGAAGCTTTCTTT. As protein: CSARDGTVNTEAFF.

This clonotype has a count of ten or more. This chain links TRBV29-1 with TRBJ1-3, with 7 bases lining up with TRBD1. The CDR3 loop spans 13 amino acids. Germline CDR1 and CDR2: SQVTM and ANQGSEA. V was pared by 6 bases and J by 0 bases, with 2 bases of the junction left unmatched. In nucleotides, the CDR3 is TGCAGCGTCCGGACAGGCTCTGGAAACACCATATATTTT. Its protein is CSVRTGSGNTIYF.

There are many counts of this clonotype. The chain is built from TRBV12-3 or TRBV12-4 and TRBJ1-1, with TRBD1 identical over 8 bases. Trimming cost V 6 bases and J 0 bases; bases outside gene matches: 12. CDR3 length: 17 residues. Here the CDR3 DNA reads TGTGCCAGCAGCCAAGACAGGGGTGGTATCATGAACACTGAAGCTTTCTTT. Translation: CASSQDRGGIMNTEAFF.

The rearrangement links TRBV25-1 to TRBJ2-2; D uncertain. V was shortened by 6 bases and J by 0 bases, with 5 bases between the two germline ends. The CDR3 length is 13 residues. Per the germline V gene, CDR1 is MGHDK and CDR2 is SYGVNS. CDR3 DNA: TGTGCCAGCAGGCAGGCGAACACCGGGGAGCTGTTTTTT. The encoded protein is CASRQANTGELFF.

The sample holds many counts of this clonotype. The chain is built from TRBV11-2 and TRBJ1-1; D might be TRBD1 (5 bases). CDR1 SGHAT and CDR2 FQNNGV come from the germline V gene. The CDR3 totals 13 residues. Trimming removed 5 bases from V and 7 bases from J, with 14 bases in between. CDR3 in amino acids: CASSPAWRGEAFF. As DNA, the CDR3 is TGTGCCAGCAGCCCGGCGTGGAGGGGTGAAGCTTTCTTT.

In its sample, this clonotype was seen many times. The V gene is TRBV29-1, the J gene TRBJ2-1; D remains unclear. V was cut by 4 bases and J by 1 base, with 8 bases left in between. The germline V gene has CDR1 SQVTM and CDR2 ANQGSEA. The CDR3 runs 13 residues. CDR3 region: CSVGYQSYNEQFF. CDR3 coding DNA: TGCAGCGTTGGGTACCAGTCCTACAATGAGCAGTTCTTC.

This clonotype was counted many times. The chain carries TRBV14 and TRBJ2-1, with D maybe TRBD1 (6 bases). The CDR3 runs to 13 residues. Germline V lookup: CDR1 SGHDN, CDR2 FVKESK. The V end was cut by 4 bases, the J end by 6 bases, with 10 bases between. DNA for the CDR3: TGTGCCAGCAGCCGCATAGGGGGCAATGAGCAGTTCTTC. Its translation: CASSRIGGNEQFF.

This clonotype showed up just a few times. The V and J genes are TRBV6-2 or TRBV6-3 and TRBJ2-3, with 10 bases matching TRBD2. Germline CDR1 is MNHEY and CDR2 is SVGEGT. Trimming took 6 bases from V and 9 from J; bases not matched to a gene: 6. The CDR3 contains 13 residues. The DNA for the CDR3 is TGTGCCAGCAGAAAATTAGCGGGAGGCACGCAGTATTTT. As protein: CASRKLAGGTQYF.

Points on this clonotype: A much larger clone lies one base from this, so it may be a read error. J is TRBJ2-1 and V is TRBV5-6, with D possibly being TRBD2 (5 bases). CDR1 is SGHDT, CDR2 YYEEEE, per germline. This CDR3 has 12 amino acids. CDR3 amino acids: CVSSLAGGEQFF. The CDR3 coding sequence is TGTGTCAGCAGCTTGGCGGGTGGTGAGCAGTTCTTC.

This rearrangement joins TRBV15 to TRBJ1-1; maybe TRBD1 (6 bases). Looked up from germline, CDR1 is LNHNV and CDR2 is YYDKDF (reference sequence). Between the trimmed V and J ends, which lost 3 bases and 0 bases, there was a span of 11 bases. CDR3 length: 15 amino acids. CDR3 in DNA: TGTGCCACCAGCAGGGAGGGGGGCTTGAACACTGAAGCTTTCTTT. This encodes CATSREGGLNTEAFF.

The V and J genes are TRBV20-1 and TRBJ1-2; a weak D match, TRBD1 (5 bases). CDR1 is DFQATT and CDR2 is SNEGSKA in the germline V gene (reference sequence). CDR3 size: 14 residues. With 0 bases removed from V and 6 bases from J, the gap between germline ends came to 14 bases. CDR3 protein: CSARERGQVHGYTF. CDR3 DNA sequence: TGCAGTGCTAGAGAGAGGGGCCAGGTCCATGGCTACACCTTC.

This clonotype was recorded at least ten times. The rearrangement uses TRBV2 and TRBJ1-5; no definite D call. Germline V gene data show CDR1 as SNHLY and CDR2 as FYNNEI. This CDR3 is built from 13 residues. V shed 7 bases and J shed 6 bases, with 13 bases lying between them. This CDR3 is CASTWLESQPQHF. The CDR3 nucleotides read TGTGCCAGCACTTGGCTTGAGAGTCAGCCCCAGCATTTT.

V gene TRBV6-5 combines with J gene TRBJ1-2; 7 bases map to TRBD1. The J segment lost 4 bases and the V segment lost 2 bases, leaving 4 bases of the junction unmatched. CDR1 and CDR2 (germline): MNHEY, SVGAGI. CDR3 length equals 14 residues. As DNA, the CDR3 is TGTGCCAGCAGTTACGGGGACAGCACCTATGGCTACACCTTC. Amino acid sequence: CASSYGDSTYGYTF.

In this sample, this clonotype turned up many times. This chain uses TRBV20-1 with TRBJ2-7; 9 bases agree with TRBD1. The V and J ends lost 6 bases and 7 bases, in that order; junction bases with no gene match: 16. The germline gives CDR1 DFQATT, CDR2 SNEGSKA (reference sequence). The CDR3 length is 15 residues. CDR3 loop: CSASHGGQGSGEQYF. In nucleotides, the CDR3 is TGCAGTGCCTCTCATGGGGGACAGGGAAGTGGGGAGCAGTACTTC.

In this sample, this clonotype turned up many times. The chain combines TRBV27 with TRBJ1-5; D may be TRBD1 (5 bases). CDR3 length: 18 residues. V gave up 0 bases and J gave up 0 bases, with 15 bases separating them. Germline-derived CDR1 and CDR2 are MNHEY and SMNVEV (reference sequence). The chain's CDR3 is CASSLSLGREVSNQPQHF. DNA of the CDR3: TGTGCCAGCAGTTTATCCCTGGGACGGGAGGTTAGCAATCAGCCCCAGCATTTT.

The sample holds a few counts of this clonotype. This rearrangement joins TRBV5-1 to TRBJ1-1; 10 bases line up with TRBD1. V shed 0 bases and J 5 bases; nucleotides not matched to a gene: 4. The CDR3 has 15 residues. Germline loops: CDR1 SGHRS, CDR2 YFSETQ. In DNA form, the CDR3 reads TGCGCCAGCAGCTTGGTCGGGACAGGGGAAACTGAAGCTTTCTTT. Amino acid sequence: CASSLVGTGETEAFF.

This clonotype came up a few times. The CDR3 nucleotides read TGCAGTGCTAAGTGGGGGGGAGGCGGGGTAAGGGCCAACGTCCTGACTTTC. It translates to CSAKWGGGGVRANVLTF. The rearrangement joins TRBV20-1 to TRBJ2-6; 7 bases match TRBD2. The CDR3 has 17 amino acids. Germline V gives CDR1 DFQATT, CDR2 SNEGSKA (reference sequence). Trimming removed 4 bases from V and 5 bases from J; junction bases left unmatched: 14.

This clonotype was detected many times. The chain is built from TRBV14 and TRBJ2-2; the match to TRBD1 covers 9 bases. Germline CDR1 and CDR2: SGHDN and FVKESK. The CDR3 loop spans 17 amino acids. Germline trimming cut 3 bases from V and 5 bases from J; bases unmatched to any gene: 10. The CDR3 here is CASSHELTGGLTGELFF. In DNA form, the CDR3 reads TGTGCCAGCAGCCACGAACTCACAGGGGGCTTGACCGGGGAGCTGTTTTTT.

The table lists this clonotype with many counts. This sequence joins TRBV5-1 and TRBJ2-1; perhaps TRBD1 as D (6 bases). Germline V lookup: CDR1 SGHRS, CDR2 YFSETQ. Trimming removed 3 bases from V and 0 bases from J, with 13 bases in between. The CDR3 has 16 amino acids. CDR3 residues: CASSWSTGSSYNEQFF. The CDR3 nucleotides are TGCGCCAGCAGCTGGAGTACAGGGAGCTCCTACAATGAGCAGTTCTTC.

This clonotype was detected many times. V gene TRBV7-2 combines with J gene TRBJ1-3; D unclear. CDR1 is SGHTA, CDR2 FQGNSA, per germline. CDR3 length: 15 residues. Trimming pared 0 bases from V and 0 bases from J, leaving 6 bases between. The CDR3 nucleotides read TGTGCCAGCAGCTTAGCCCGGATCTCTGGAAACACCATATATTTT. Protein sequence: CASSLARISGNTIYF.